Following are 25 T cell receptor beta chains from one sample sequenced in a study of blood T cell repertoires in COVID-19. Clones were sequenced by immunoSEQ multiplex PCR, and TCRdb holds only the in-frame ones, with some missing. The table has 150,000 to 200,000 clones, around 79% seen once. The sample consisted of PBMCs or T cells enriched from blood (not recorded which). These receptors originate from a man between 50 and 59 years old who had recovered from COVID-19.

The gene calls are TRBV2 and TRBJ1-5; D is possibly TRBD1 (5 bases). Trimming cost V 6 bases and J 1 base, with 10 bases left between them. The CDR3 spans 14 residues. CDR1 and CDR2 (germline): SNHLY, FYNNEI. The CDR3 region has the DNA TGTGCCAGCAGGGACACGGCAAGCAATCAGCCCCAGCATTTT. This sequence encodes CASRDTASNQPQHF. The full variable domain, rest sourced from reference TRBV2 and TRBJ1-5, is EPEVTQTPSHQVTQMGQEVILRCVPISNHLYFYWYRQILGQKVEFLVSFYNNEISEKSEIFDDQFSVERPDGSNFTLKIRSTKLEDSAMYFCASRDTASNQPQHFGDGTRLSIL.

The chain employs TRBV24-1 and TRBJ1-2, with 7 bases identical to TRBD1. Germline CDR1 reads KGHDR; CDR2 reads SFDVKD. V lost 4 bases, J lost 7 bases, and 8 bases stayed unmatched. CDR3 size: 14 residues. The CDR3 here is CATSDHGTAAGYTF. In nucleotides, the CDR3 is TGTGCCACCAGTGACCATGGGACAGCGGCTGGCTACACCTTC.

The chain joins TRBV28 to TRBJ1-5, with 10 bases lining up with TRBD1. Trimming cost V 5 bases and J 6 bases; bases outside gene matches: 7. The CDR3 is made up of 15 amino acids. Germline CDR1 and CDR2: MDHEN and SYDVKM. The CDR3 DNA sequence: TGTGCCAGCAGTACGCAGACAGGGGGCAGTCAGCCCCAGCATTTT. It translates to CASSTQTGGSQPQHF.

This chain joins TRBV5-1 and TRBJ2-6; a weak D match, TRBD1 (5 bases). The germline V gene has CDR1 SGHRS and CDR2 YFSETQ. V dropped 0 bases and J dropped 2 bases, with 9 bases sitting between them. The CDR3 consists of 16 residues. CDR3 protein: CASSLGRAAGANVLTF. The CDR3 bases are TGCGCCAGCAGCTTGGGCAGGGCGGCTGGGGCCAACGTCCTGACTTTC.

This clone was observed a handful of times. This chain links TRBV30 with TRBJ1-3, with D unclear. V lost 5 bases and J 6 bases, leaving 20 bases between the germline ends. The CDR3 is 15 amino acids. From germline, CDR1 is GTSNPN and CDR2 SVGIG (reference sequence). The CDR3 region is CAWELGDPQPNTIYF. The CDR3 DNA reads TGTGCCTGGGAGCTCGGAGACCCCCAACCAAACACCATATATTTT.

V and J are TRBV3-1 (or the pseudogene TRBV3-2) and TRBJ2-7; 10 bases agree with TRBD1. The CDR3 is 17 amino acids. Germline V gene lookup returns CDR1 LGHDT and CDR2 YNNKEL (reference sequence). V lost 4 bases and J lost 7; bases outside the gene matches: 16. The DNA for the CDR3 is TGTGCCAGCAGCCCGGGACCGCCAAAGACAGGGGGCATGGAGCAGTACTTC. It codes for CASSPGPPKTGGMEQYF.

The chain recombines TRBV24-1 with TRBJ1-5, with a weak D call TRBD1 (5 bases). CDR3 length equals 15 residues. Germline assignment: CDR1 KGHDR and CDR2 SFDVKD. V was trimmed by 6 bases and J by 3 bases, leaving 14 bases between them. In nucleotides, the CDR3 is TGTGCCACCAGTCGGGACGGGGGACCCAATCAGCCCCAGCATTTT. Translation: CATSRDGGPNQPQHF.

The genes are TRBV9 and TRBJ1-4; D possibly corresponds to TRBD1 (5 bases). There are 18 residues in the CDR3. CDR1 and CDR2 from the germline V gene are SGDLS and YYNGEE. The ends were cut back, 0 bases at V and 2 bases at J, with 17 bases in the middle. CDR3 in DNA: TGTGCCAGCAGCGTAGGCCCTATTGGGAGGGGCACTAATGAAAAACTGTTTTTT. This translates into CASSVGPIGRGTNEKLFF.

The chain recombines TRBV5-5 with TRBJ1-1, with 7 bases matching TRBD1. V shed 4 bases and J 11 bases; nucleotides not matched to a gene: 8. This CDR3 comprises 12 residues. Germline CDR1 is SGHKS and CDR2 is YYEKEE (reference sequence). The CDR3 coding sequence is TGTGCCAGCAGCGAGCGACAGGGCCCGGCTTTCTTT. As protein: CASSERQGPAFF. The full variable domain, in which reference TRBV5-5 and TRBJ1-1 provide the parts outside the CDR3, is DAGVTQSPTHLIKTRGQQVTLRCSPISGHKSVSWYQQVLGQGPQFIFQYYEKEERGRGNFPDRFSARQFPNYSSELNVNALLLGDSALYLCASSERQGPAFFGQGTRLTVV.

V and J are TRBV20-1 and TRBJ1-2, with D possibly matching TRBD1 (5 bases). V was pared by 3 bases and J by 0 bases, with 17 bases between. This CDR3 contains 16 residues. Germline V gene sequence: CDR1 DFQATT, CDR2 SNEGSKA (reference sequence). CDR3 residues: CSASTPGTSTNYGYTF. Written as DNA, the CDR3 is TGCAGTGCTAGTACACCGGGGACTTCAACTAACTATGGCTACACCTTC.

This clone appeared many times. This chain uses TRBV7-6 with TRBJ1-4; D is ambiguous. From germline, CDR1 is SGHVS and CDR2 FNYEAQ. V was cut by 3 bases and J by 3 bases, with 11 bases left in between. The CDR3 totals 15 residues. The CDR3 reads CASSFQAGANEKLFF. The CDR3 coding sequence is TGTGCCAGCAGCTTTCAGGCAGGCGCTAATGAAAAACTGTTTTTT. Using reference TRBV7-6 and TRBJ1-4 for the parts outside the CDR3, the full variable domain is GAGVSQSPRYKVTKRGQDVALRCDPISGHVSLYWYRQALGQGPEFLTYFNYEAQQDKSGLPNDRFSAERPEGSISTLTIQRTEQRDSAMYRCASSFQAGANEKLFFGSGTQLSVL.

The V and J genes are TRBV5-4 and TRBJ2-1; 8 nucleotides agree with TRBD2. V lost 3 bases and J lost 5; bases outside the gene matches: 13. The CDR3 sequence is 17 residues long. The V gene's germline CDR1 is SGHNT and CDR2 YYREEE (reference sequence). CDR3 in amino acids: CASSSGFTAGGHNEQFF. The CDR3 DNA is TGTGCCAGCAGCTCCGGCTTTACCGCGGGGGGCCACAATGAGCAGTTCTTC.

V usage is TRBV5-4 and J usage is TRBJ1-1; D is unclear. The CDR3 loop spans 12 amino acids. The V gene lost 3 bases and the J gene lost 7 bases, with 10 bases spanning the gap. Germline CDR1 SGHNT, CDR2 YYREEE (reference sequence). CDR3 loop: CASSWEGLEAFF. CDR3 coding DNA: TGTGCCAGCAGCTGGGAGGGCCTTGAAGCTTTCTTT.

This chain connects TRBV20-1 to TRBJ1-5; the D is unclear. The CDR3 is 14 residues long. The germline V gene has CDR1 DFQATT and CDR2 SNEGSKA (reference sequence). Between the trimmed V and J ends, which lost 3 bases and 6 bases, there was a span of 15 bases. The CDR3 coding sequence is TGCAGTGCTAGTGATCCTATGAGGCGTCAGCCCCAGCATTTT. Its translation is CSASDPMRRQPQHF.

The J gene is TRBJ2-2, the V gene TRBV7-2; D unclear. The CDR3 extends over 13 amino acids. Germline CDR1 and CDR2: SGHTA and FQGNSA. Trimming pared 4 bases from V and 0 bases from J, leaving 3 bases between. The chain's CDR3 is CASSSANTGELFF. The DNA of the CDR3 is TGTGCCAGCAGCTCAGCGAACACCGGGGAGCTGTTTTTT. Together with reference TRBV7-2 and TRBJ2-2, the CDR3 gives the full variable domain: GAGVSQSPSNKVTEKGKDVELRCDPISGHTALYWYRQSLGQGLEFLIYFQGNSAPDKSGLPSDRFSAERTGGSVSTLTIQRTQQEDSAVYLCASSSANTGELFFGEGSRLTVL.

This clone appeared once. This CDR3 is CATSEPGTGDYNEQFF. The CDR3 region has the DNA TGTGCCACCAGTGAACCCGGGACAGGGGATTACAATGAGCAGTTCTTC. This rearrangement joins TRBV24-1 to TRBJ2-1; 10 positions agree with TRBD1. With 4 bases clipped from V and 4 bases from J, the junction kept 6 bases outside the gene matches. Germline V gene data show CDR1 as KGHDR and CDR2 as SFDVKD. There are 16 residues in the CDR3.

Of note for this clone: One end of the junction does not line up with germline, which may come from a read error. This chain links TRBV2 with TRBJ1-2; D might be TRBD1 (5 bases). The CDR3 contains 12 residues. The V gene's germline CDR1 is SNHLY and CDR2 FYNNEI. CDR3 sequence reads: CASSPWLLGGFF. The CDR3 nucleotides read TGTGCCAGCAGCCCTTGGTTGCTGGGGGGATTCTTC.

The chain is built from TRBV7-3 and TRBJ2-1; 9 bases line up with TRBD2. Germline CDR1 and CDR2: SGHTA and FQGTGA. J gave up 2 bases and V 5 bases, and 13 bases lay outside the gene matches. This CDR3 comprises 18 residues. The CDR3 region has the DNA TGTGCCAGCAGCCCTAGCGGGGCTTCACTTTTACCCTACAATGAGCAGTTCTTC. It yields the protein CASSPSGASLLPYNEQFF.

This sequence joins TRBV11-2 and TRBJ2-5, with D possibly being TRBD2 (6 bases). The germline gives CDR1 SGHAT, CDR2 FQNNGV. Trimming removed 0 bases at V and 5 bases at J, with 19 bases between. The CDR3 covers 17 residues. The CDR3 here is CASSLEIIAAGWETQYF. The CDR3 DNA is TGTGCCAGCAGCTTAGAAATAATAGCCGCGGGGTGGGAGACCCAGTACTTC. The full variable domain, rest sourced from reference TRBV11-2 and TRBJ2-5, is EAGVAQSPRYKIIEKRQSVAFWCNPISGHATLYWYQQILGQGPKLLIQFQNNGVVDDSQLPKDRFSAERLKGVDSTLKIQPAKLEDSAVYLCASSLEIIAAGWETQYFGPGTRLLVL.

This chain connects TRBV5-1 to TRBJ2-7, with D unresolved. CDR1 and CDR2 (germline): SGHRS, YFSETQ. The CDR3 is 15 amino acids. V lost 5 bases, J lost 0 bases, and 15 bases lay in between. The CDR3 loop reads CASRKSVYDSYEQYF. In nucleotides, the CDR3 is TGCGCCAGCAGGAAGTCAGTTTATGACTCCTACGAGCAGTACTTC.

The chain recombines TRBV6-4 with TRBJ1-2, with D possibly being TRBD1 (5 bases). The CDR3 runs 15 residues. V shed 0 bases and J shed 8 bases, with 16 bases lying between them. CDR1 and CDR2 (germline): MRHNA, SNTAGT. CDR3 nucleotide sequence: TGTGCCAGCAGTGACTCGGGGGGTACATGGCGGGGCTACACCTTC. It yields the protein CASSDSGGTWRGYTF.

This rearrangement joins TRBV7-9 to TRBJ2-1; TRBD1 matches at 9 bases. V lost 5 bases and J lost 7; bases outside the gene matches: 12. Germline loops: CDR1 SEHNR, CDR2 FQNEAQ (reference sequence). The CDR3 sequence is 16 residues long. The DNA for the CDR3 is TGTGCCAGCAGCCTCGTGCGACAGGGGGTCGGGAATGAGCAGTTCTTC. Protein sequence: CASSLVRQGVGNEQFF.

J is TRBJ2-1 and V is TRBV24-1; D is possibly TRBD2 (5 bases). Germline CDR1 is KGHDR and CDR2 is SFDVKD. CDR3 length equals 11 residues. The germline V and J ends were trimmed by 7 bases and 8 bases, with 8 bases remaining between them. The CDR3 is CATSPGDEQFF. The CDR3 DNA follows: TGTGCCACCAGCCCCGGGGATGAGCAGTTCTTC.

The CDR3 nucleotides read TGTGCCAGCAGTGGGCGATCTAGCGGTTGGGGCAATGAGCAGTTCTTC. Translated: CASSGRSSGWGNEQFF. The J gene is TRBJ2-1, the V gene TRBV6-1; 7 bases align to TRBD2. Germline V gives CDR1 MNHNS, CDR2 SASEGT. V lost 4 bases, J lost 6 bases, and 12 bases stayed unmatched. This CDR3 spans 16 amino acids.

The V gene is TRBV25-1, the J gene TRBJ2-2; D might be TRBD2 (6 bases). V was cut by 3 bases and J by 6 bases, with 11 bases left in between. Germline values: CDR1 MGHDK, CDR2 SYGVNS. CDR3 length: 14 residues. Here the CDR3 reads CASSDGGMAGELFF. CDR3 coding DNA: TGTGCCAGCAGTGATGGGGGGATGGCCGGGGAGCTGTTTTTT. Full variable domain (outside the CDR3, taken from reference TRBV25-1 and TRBJ2-2): EADIYQTPRYLVIGTGKKITLECSQTMGHDKMYWYQQDPGMELHLIHYSYGVNSTEKGDLSSESTVSRIRTEHFPLTLESARPSHTSQYLCASSDGGMAGELFFGEGSRLTVL.